This TCR beta chain was found in a study of CD8+CD57+ T cells in acquired aplastic anemia (dated by TCRdb to between 2017 and 2018). Background for the entire study: A mean of approximately 3 ug of DNA, ranging from roughly 0.17 to 30 ug, was extracted from sorted CD4+ and CD8+ cells. CD8+CD57+ expansion was defined as frequency above the mean frequency observed in healthy subjects.

Profiling of TCR beta VDJ combinations and CDR3 sequences used genomic DNA as the template. An Illumina HiSeq 2000 was the platform used for TCR repertoire sequencing. The study's own analysis went as follows. TRBV/TRBJ rearrangement plots, CDR3 size and DJ length profiles, and Simpson's diversity index were used to assess repertoires. Whichever DNA sequence was most abundant in the deep sequencing data was defined as the immunodominant clone. CDR3 amino acid sequences were checked for sharing between subjects and were compared against published repertoires and the VDJdb database. TCRdb reprocessed the public reads (quality trimming at Q25 with fastp, clone calling with MiXCR) and kept in-frame beta chains. Rows are unified per CDR3 protein, each entry keeping the most common DNA and genes. TCRdb, not the original authors, processed these V and J calls. The sample profile shows 200,000 to 250,000 distinct CDR3 sequences; 40% to 60% of them were found once. Roughly 21% of the sample lies in the top ten.

Notes on this clonotype: No cognate antigen has been identified for it. One base away lies a much larger clone, so this may be a sequencing read error.

Expansion of CD8+CD57+ cells had been shown by flow cytometry in the patients chosen for sequencing. Every patient had severe acquired aplastic anemia, diagnosed using the International Study of Aplastic Anemia and Agranulocytosis and Camitta criteria. Patients had received no therapy at the time of blood sampling. In this study, sorted CD4+ and CD8+ T cells from the blood of healthy subjects and of severe aplastic anemia patients had their TCR repertoires deep-sequenced. In the USA, patient enrollment took place under clinicaltrials.gov protocols 00001620, 01623167, 00001397, 00071045, 00081523 and 00961064. Ficoll-Paque density gradient centrifugation was used to isolate peripheral blood mononuclear cells. Before DNA extraction, CD4+ and CD8+ T cells were sorted with FACS or magnetic beads. Sequences SEHNR (CDR1) and FQNEAQ (CDR2) are obtained from the germline V gene (reference sequence). The CDR3 goes from the cysteine to the phenylalanine over 18 residues. The retained sequence is limited to the CDR3, 54 bases, with the frame set at the first base.

The paper as a whole reports these results and caveats: Approximately 31 CD8+ CDR3 sequences were found in both patients and controls but appeared to be highly expressed in patients and within the immunodominant clones of the patients. No significant difference in CD8+ Simpson's diversity was found between patients and healthy controls (P=0.060).

The TCR originated in a human donor with aplastic anemia. The rearrangement joined TRBV7-9 to TRBJ1-4; a tentative D match to TRBD1 spans 5 bases. The sequencing sample was made of sorted CD4+, CD8+, or CD8+CD57+ T cells (not recorded which) from PBMCs. The CDR3 region: CASSPPRMIGTHNERLFF. The bases read TGTGCCAGCAGCCCCCCACGTATGATCGGGACTCATAATGAAAGACTGTTTTTT.